This passage covers 9 T cell receptor beta chains from one sample sequenced in a study of blood T cell repertoires in COVID-19. Generated by immunoSEQ multiplex PCR, the TCRdb table keeps only in-frame clones and is missing some. The repertoire includes fewer than 200,000 clones, around 80% of them detected once, and about 12% sits in the top ten. Material: PBMCs or T cells enriched from blood (not recorded which). These TCRs come from a man aged 50-59 years who had recovered from COVID-19.

This chain connects TRBV20-1 to TRBJ1-6; D is perhaps TRBD1 (6 bases). V was clipped by 3 bases and J by 7 bases, with 19 bases between them. The length of the CDR3 is 16 residues. The V gene's germline CDR1 is DFQATT and CDR2 SNEGSKA (reference sequence). The CDR3 spells CSASRGGLGRNSPLHF. The CDR3 bases are TGCAGTGCTAGTAGAGGGGGTCTAGGGCGGAATTCACCCCTCCACTTT.

The J gene is TRBJ1-1, the V gene TRBV24-1, with D maybe TRBD1 (6 bases). Germline lookup yields CDR1 KGHDR and CDR2 SFDVKD. Trimming stripped 4 bases from V and 5 bases from J, with 7 bases between. The CDR3 loop spans 12 amino acids. The DNA for the CDR3 is TGTGCCACCAGTGAGAGGGGGACTGAAGCTTTCTTT. It encodes CATSERGTEAFF.

This chain uses TRBV7-2 with TRBJ2-1; perhaps TRBD1 as D (6 bases). This CDR3 spans 14 amino acids. CDR1 and CDR2 (germline): SGHTA, FQGNSA. The V end was cut by 2 bases, the J end by 6 bases, with 11 bases between. This CDR3 reads CASSLMARGNEQFF. Here the CDR3 DNA reads TGTGCCAGCAGCTTAATGGCCAGGGGCAATGAGCAGTTCTTC.

V usage is TRBV27 and J usage is TRBJ1-5, with D maybe TRBD1 (5 bases). This CDR3 contains 15 residues. From germline, CDR1 is MNHEY and CDR2 SMNVEV (reference sequence). Deletions cut 2 bases from V and 2 bases from J, with 10 bases between. The CDR3 sequence is CASSLMGGGNQPQHF. The CDR3 nucleotides read TGTGCCAGCAGTTTAATGGGGGGGGGCAATCAGCCCCAGCATTTT.

The chain joins TRBV10-3 to TRBJ1-2; 8 positions agree with TRBD1. This CDR3 has 11 residues. Per the germline V gene, CDR1 is ENHRY and CDR2 is SYGVKD. Trimming removed 11 bases from V and 6 bases from J; junction bases left unmatched: 5. The DNA for the CDR3 is TGTGCCGTTCCGGGACAGGATGGCTACACCTTC. The encoded protein is CAVPGQDGYTF.

The CDR3 DNA reads TGTGCCAGCAGTACCCTCGGAGGGCTACGCTTCACAGATACGCAGTATTTT. Protein: CASSTLGGLRFTDTQYF. The chain uses TRBV28 and TRBJ2-3; TRBD2 might be the D (6 bases). V lost 5 bases and J 2 bases, leaving 20 bases between the germline ends. CDR1 and CDR2 (germline): MDHEN, SYDVKM. The CDR3 contains 17 residues.

The V call is TRBV5-1, the J call TRBJ2-1; possibly TRBD1 for D (6 bases). V was pared by 3 bases and J by 1 base, with 11 bases between. Germline-derived CDR1 and CDR2 are SGHRS and YFSETQ. This CDR3 has 15 amino acids. The chain's CDR3 is CASSSQGPSYNEQFF. CDR3 sequence (DNA): TGCGCCAGCAGCTCACAGGGACCTTCCTACAATGAGCAGTTCTTC. Full variable domain (remainder filled in from reference TRBV5-1 and TRBJ2-1): KAGVTQTPRYLIKTRGQQVTLSCSPISGHRSVSWYQQTPGQGLQFLFEYFSETQRNKGNFPGRFSGRQFSNSRSEMNVSTLELGDSALYLCASSSQGPSYNEQFFGPGTRLTVL.

The chain links TRBV18 to TRBJ1-1, with 7 nucleotides matching TRBD1. The CDR3 runs to 16 residues. V lost 4 bases to trimming and J lost 0 bases; unmatched junction nucleotides: 8. In germline, CDR1 is KGHSH, CDR2 LQKENI. The CDR3 sequence is CASSRRQGPMNTEAFF. The CDR3 DNA follows: TGTGCCAGCTCACGACGACAGGGTCCAATGAACACTGAAGCTTTCTTT.

The rearrangement links TRBV10-2 to TRBJ1-2, with TRBD1 matching over 7 bases. Germline assignment: CDR1 WSHSY and CDR2 SAAADI. The CDR3 sequence is 15 residues long. Unmatched junction bases numbered 7, after V lost 2 bases and J lost 4 bases. The CDR3 DNA reads TGCGCCAGCAGTGAGACGACAGGGCCCTTCTATGGCTACACCTTC. Encoded protein: CASSETTGPFYGYTF.